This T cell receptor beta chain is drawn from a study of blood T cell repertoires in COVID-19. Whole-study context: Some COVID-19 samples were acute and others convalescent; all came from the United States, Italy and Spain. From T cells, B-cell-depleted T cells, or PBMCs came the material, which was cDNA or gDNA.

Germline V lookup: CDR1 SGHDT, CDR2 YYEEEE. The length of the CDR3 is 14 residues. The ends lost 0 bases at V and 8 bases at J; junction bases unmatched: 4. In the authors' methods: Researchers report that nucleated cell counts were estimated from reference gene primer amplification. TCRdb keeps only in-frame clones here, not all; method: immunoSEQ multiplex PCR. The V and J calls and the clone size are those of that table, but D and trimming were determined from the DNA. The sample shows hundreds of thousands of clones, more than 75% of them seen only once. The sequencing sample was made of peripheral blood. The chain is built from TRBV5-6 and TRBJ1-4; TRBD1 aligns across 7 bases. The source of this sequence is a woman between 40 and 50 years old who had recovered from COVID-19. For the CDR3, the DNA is TGTGCCAGCAGCTTGGTTGGGACAGAGGAAAAACTGTTTTTT. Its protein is CASSLVGTEEKLFF. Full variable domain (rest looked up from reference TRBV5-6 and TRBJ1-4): DAGVTQSPTHLIKTRGQQVTLRCSPKSGHDTVSWYQQALGQGPQFIFQYYEEEERQRGNFPDRFSGHQFPNYSSELNVNALLLGDSALYLCASSLVGTEEKLFFGSGTQLSVL.